The 21 T cell receptor beta chains below all came from one sample that was sequenced in a study of molecular identifiers for immune sequencing clone quantification. MiXCR, run by TCRdb on the PCR reads, gives a single entry per CDR3 protein. The sample has over 50,000 distinct CDR3 sequences; 36% are singletons. Sequencing was carried out using naive CD8+ T cells from blood, with Jurkat cell RNA spiked in. Subset specified: FACS-sorted CD8+CD4-CCR7+CD45RA+ naive T cells. The receptors stem from a human donor in good health. Some libraries in this study had Jurkat cell RNA spiked in.

The chain employs TRBV7-2 and TRBJ2-3, with a possible D match to TRBD2 (6 bases). CDR3 size: 19 residues. Per germline, CDR1 SGHTA and CDR2 FQGNSA. V lost 4 bases and J lost 10, with 33 bases in between. CDR3 in amino acids: CASSSSTEEGLGALLAQYF. CDR3 nucleotides: TGTGCCAGCAGCTCTTCAACGGAGGAGGGTTTAGGGGCTCTCCTGGCGCAGTATTTT.

Note on this clonotype: Given a much more abundant clone one base away, this may be a read error. The chain couples TRBV4-1 to TRBJ1-5, with a weak D call TRBD1 (5 bases). CDR3 size: 16 residues. V was cut by 1 base and J by 0 bases, with 10 bases left in between. CDR1 is MGHRA and CDR2 is YSYEKL in the germline V gene. The CDR3 bases are TGCGCCAGCAGCCAAGTGTGGACAAGTAGCAATCAGCCCCAGCATTTT. Its translation: CASSQVWTSSNQPQHF.

Details on this clonotype: A much bigger clone sits one base away, suggesting this may be a read error. The chain has TRBV28 and TRBJ2-7; tentative D call: TRBD1 (5 bases). Germline V gene data show CDR1 as MDHEN and CDR2 as SYDVKM. The length of the CDR3 is 11 residues. As DNA, the CDR3 is TGTGCCAGCGGCAGGGTCCACGAGCAGTGCTTC. Residues: CASGRVHEQCF. The full variable domain, with the rest looked up from reference TRBV28 and TRBJ2-7, is DVKVTQSSRYLVKRTGEKVFLECVQDMDHENMFWYRQDPGLGLRLIYFSYDVKMKEKGDIPEGYSVSREKKERFSLILESASTNQTSMYLCASGRVHEQCFGPGTRLTVT.

A word on this clonotype: A much larger clone is a single base away; this may be a read error. V gene TRBV20-1 combines with J gene TRBJ2-3; maybe TRBD2 (5 bases). The CDR3 covers 13 residues. CDR1 is DFQATT, CDR2 SNEGSKA, per germline (reference sequence). CDR3 DNA sequence: TGCGGTGCTAGCCCTAGCTGGGCAGATACGCAGTATTTT. Encoded protein: CGASPSWADTQYF.

This clonotype was observed a few times. V and J are TRBV29-1 and TRBJ2-2; no reliable D call. Germline-derived CDR1 and CDR2 are SQVTM and ANQGSEA. This CDR3 comprises 11 residues. With 3 bases removed from V and 4 bases from J, the gap between germline ends came to 3 bases. CDR3 bases: TGCAGCGTTGACTTCACCGGGGAGCTGTTTTTT. This codes for CSVDFTGELFF.

As for this clonotype: Just one base apart from a much larger clone, this may be a read error. The J gene is TRBJ2-3, the V gene TRBV29-1; possibly TRBD2 for D (6 bases). This CDR3 is built from 14 residues. Germline V gene sequence: CDR1 SQVTM, CDR2 ANQGSEA. With 5 bases removed from V and 2 bases from J, the gap between germline ends came to 14 bases. The DNA of the CDR3 is TGCAGCGTTAGAGGCGGGACCAACACAGATACGCAGTATTTT. This encodes CSVRGGTNTDTQYF.

This clonotype occurred once. A much bigger clone sits one base away, suggesting this may be a read error. The rearrangement uses TRBV7-2 and TRBJ2-7; D is possibly TRBD2 (6 bases). This CDR3 has 15 residues. Germline values: CDR1 SGHTA, CDR2 FQGNSA. Trimming took 5 bases from V and 3 from J, leaving 17 bases between them. Here the CDR3 reads CASSPIGGAGYEQYF. DNA of the CDR3: TGTGCCAGCAGCCCCATCGGGGGAGCTGGCTACGAGCAGTACTTC.

This clonotype was detected only a few times. This rearrangement joins TRBV20-1 to TRBJ1-5; TRBD1 aligns across 7 bases. CDR3 length equals 15 residues. CDR1 and CDR2 from the germline V gene are DFQATT and SNEGSKA (reference sequence). V trimming: 6 bases; J trimming: 0 bases; junction bases outside the gene matches: 8. Written as DNA, the CDR3 is TGCAGTGCGCCGACAGGGCTCTATAGCAATCAGCCCCAGCATTTT. Encoded protein: CSAPTGLYSNQPQHF.

There are many counts of this clonotype. The chain couples TRBV29-1 to TRBJ2-1; tentatively, D is TRBD1 (5 bases). The ends were cut back, 4 bases at V and 6 bases at J, with 13 bases in the middle. The germline CDR1 and CDR2 sequences are SQVTM and ANQGSEA. This CDR3 region has 13 residues. The CDR3 is CSVVGRVANEQFF. CDR3 DNA: TGCAGCGTTGTAGGCAGGGTGGCCAATGAGCAGTTCTTC.

This clonotype was detected only a few times. The J gene is TRBJ2-2, the V gene TRBV3-1; D remains ambiguous. CDR1 is LGHDT, CDR2 YNNKEL, per germline (reference sequence). V lost 4 bases and J lost 2, with 17 bases in between. This CDR3 region has 17 residues. The CDR3 is CASSRERPRYNTGELFF. The CDR3, as DNA: TGTGCCAGCAGCCGCGAGAGGCCCCGGTACAACACCGGGGAGCTGTTTTTT.

A remark on this clonotype: It is likely a read error, because the conserved phenylalanine at the end of the CDR3 is missing. The DNA of the CDR3 is TGTGCCAGCCGGGGATACACCTATAGCAATCAGCCCCAGCATTCT. It yields the protein CASRGYTYSNQPQHS. The rearrangement uses TRBV6-2 or TRBV6-3 and TRBJ1-5; D uncertain. Trimming left V 8 bases short and J 0 bases short, with 14 bases between. Germline V gene sequence: CDR1 MNHEY, CDR2 SVGEGT. This CDR3 comprises 15 residues.

With regard to this clonotype: The junction and the germline gene differ at one end; a read error may be behind it. V and J are TRBV7-9 and TRBJ2-7, with TRBD1 matching 8 bases. The V gene's germline CDR1 is SEHNR and CDR2 FQNEAQ (reference sequence). The CDR3 spans 14 residues. The CDR3 sequence: CASSPRQGSYEQHF. For the CDR3, the DNA is TGTGCCAGCAGCCCTCGACAGGGGTCCTACGAGCAGCACTTC.

This clonotype was detected a few times. The J gene is TRBJ1-5, the V gene TRBV19; D is possibly TRBD1 (5 bases). CDR1 LNHDA and CDR2 SQIVND come from the germline V gene (reference sequence). The CDR3 has 16 amino acids. The V gene lost 7 bases and the J gene lost 0 bases, with 16 bases spanning the gap. The CDR3 DNA reads TGTGCCAGTACTCATATGGGGGGTAATAGCAATCAGCCCCAGCATTTT. Encoded protein: CASTHMGGNSNQPQHF.

Note on this clonotype: This clone may be a read error of a much larger clone one base away. The chain joins TRBV27 to TRBJ2-5; D gene uncertain. CDR1 is MNHEY and CDR2 is SMNVEV in the germline V gene (reference sequence). The length of the CDR3 is 15 residues. V was pared by 0 bases and J by 3 bases, with 11 bases between. The CDR3 here is CASSLSSRPKETQYF. DNA of the CDR3: TGTGCCAGCAGTTTATCCTCCCGGCCTAAAGAGACCCAGTACTTC.

This sequence joins TRBV20-1 and TRBJ2-5; D might be TRBD2 (6 bases). The CDR3 loop spans 13 amino acids. Trimming stripped 6 bases from V and 3 bases from J, with 14 bases between. Germline-derived CDR1 and CDR2 are DFQATT and SNEGSKA (reference sequence). DNA for the CDR3: TGCAGTGCGGGGGACTCTATCGAAGAGACCCAGTACTTC. Amino acids: CSAGDSIEETQYF.

For this clonotype: A much larger clone is a single base away; this may be a read error. Since the CDR3 does not end with the conserved phenylalanine or tryptophan, this likely comes from a read error. This sequence joins TRBV28 and TRBJ2-5; D is undetermined. The CDR3 spans 12 residues. V was shortened by 7 bases and J by 2 bases, with 8 bases between the two germline ends. Germline V gene sequence: CDR1 MDHEN, CDR2 SYDVKM. CDR3 DNA: TGTGCCAGCAAAGGTTGGCAAGAGACCCAGTACATC. Translating gives CASKGWQETQYI.

This clonotype was detected many times. This chain links TRBV5-6 with TRBJ2-7, with 7 nucleotides matching TRBD1. In germline, CDR1 is SGHDT, CDR2 YYEEEE. The CDR3 consists of 13 residues. V trimming: 2 bases; J trimming: 3 bases; junction bases outside the gene matches: 2. The CDR3 protein is CASSFGTDYEQYF. CDR3 bases: TGTGCCAGCAGCTTTGGGACAGACTACGAGCAGTACTTC.

In this sample, this clonotype turned up many times. V and J are TRBV4-1 and TRBJ2-7; 10 bases match TRBD1. Per germline, CDR1 MGHRA and CDR2 YSYEKL. This CDR3 is built from 14 residues. Trimming took 1 base from V and 4 from J; bases not matched to a gene: 1. The CDR3 sequence: CASSQGQGAYEQYF. CDR3 bases: TGCGCCAGCAGCCAAGGACAGGGGGCTTACGAGCAGTACTTC.

The chain is built from TRBV11-2 and TRBJ2-4, with 8 bases that match TRBD2. Germline CDR1 SGHAT, CDR2 FQNNGV. The CDR3 is 17 amino acids. Trimming at V came to 1 base and at J to 0 bases, leaving 5 bases not matched to a gene. The CDR3, as DNA: TGTGCCAGCAGCTTAGGAGTAGCGGGGCTAGCCAAAAACATTCAGTACTTC. This encodes CASSLGVAGLAKNIQYF. The full variable domain, its missing parts supplied by reference TRBV11-2 and TRBJ2-4, is EAGVAQSPRYKIIEKRQSVAFWCNPISGHATLYWYQQILGQGPKLLIQFQNNGVVDDSQLPKDRFSAERLKGVDSTLKIQPAKLEDSAVYLCASSLGVAGLAKNIQYFGAGTRLSVL.

This clonotype was found once. This chain connects TRBV12-3 or TRBV12-4 to TRBJ2-7; TRBD1 matches at 7 bases. V lost 9 bases and J lost 0; bases outside the gene matches: 2. There are 12 residues in the CDR3. The CDR3 loop is CASRTGSYEQYF. CDR3 DNA: TGTGCCAGTAGGACAGGCTCCTACGAGCAGTACTTC.

This clonotype has ten or more counts. The chain joins TRBV29-1 to TRBJ2-3; unclear D gene. V was shortened by 3 bases and J by 6 bases, with 10 bases between the two germline ends. Germline CDR1 is SQVTM and CDR2 is ANQGSEA. This CDR3 region has 12 residues. The CDR3 sequence: CSVDISEDTQYF. The CDR3 DNA is TGCAGCGTTGATATCTCGGAGGATACGCAGTATTTT.